These T cell receptor beta chains were read from a single sample in a study of blood T cell repertoires in COVID-19. TCRdb keeps only in-frame clones here, not all; method: immunoSEQ multiplex PCR. The table shows about 110,000 clones, with less than 75% occurring only once. Sequences were obtained from peripheral blood. Every receptor here comes from a human donor with acute or convalescent COVID-19. The donor label of this sample is uncertain. CDR3s include the opening cysteine and the closing phenylalanine or tryptophan. Each record gives: D gene, V gene, J gene, clone size, CDR3 DNA, CDR3 protein. D genes are given only for firm matches. The size entry is marked missing in some rows and otherwise reads once, few, many or a size class.

d_call: TRBD1
v_call: TRBV30
j_call: TRBJ2-3
clone_size: NA
cdr3_nt: TGTGCCTGGAATGAGGGGGCCCTAAGGCCGGATACGCAGTATTTT
cdr3_aa: CAWNEGALRPDTQYF

d_call: NA
v_call: TRBV5-1
j_call: TRBJ2-3
clone_size: NA
cdr3_nt: TGCGCCAGCAGCTTGGACAGGGGCACAGATACGCAGTATTTT
cdr3_aa: CASSLDRGTDTQYF

d_call: TRBD2
v_call: TRBV13
j_call: TRBJ2-7
clone_size: NA
cdr3_nt: TGTGCCAGCAGAAAGCGGGGGGCGAAACACGAGCAGTACTTC
cdr3_aa: CASRKRGAKHEQYF

d_call: NA
v_call: TRBV19
j_call: TRBJ1-2
clone_size: NA
cdr3_nt: TGTGCCAGTAGTATGGGGCAGAACTATGGCTACACCTTC
cdr3_aa: CASSMGQNYGYTF

d_call: TRBD1
v_call: TRBV19
j_call: TRBJ1-2
clone_size: once
cdr3_nt: TGTGCCAGTAGCACAGGGGCAAACTATGGCTACACCTTC
cdr3_aa: CASSTGANYGYTF

d_call: NA
v_call: TRBV6-1
j_call: TRBJ1-4
clone_size: few
cdr3_nt: TGTGCCAGCAGTGATATAATGAATGAAAAACTGTTTTTT
cdr3_aa: CASSDIMNEKLFF

d_call: NA
v_call: TRBV2
j_call: TRBJ1-2
clone_size: once
cdr3_nt: TGTGCCAGCAGTGAGATAGGAGACTATGGCTACACCTTC
cdr3_aa: CASSEIGDYGYTF

d_call: TRBD1
v_call: TRBV7-8
j_call: TRBJ1-1
clone_size: NA
cdr3_nt: TGTGCCAGCAGCCCCGGACAGGGGTTGATCTTGGACACTGAAGCTTTCTTT
cdr3_aa: CASSPGQGLILDTEAFF

d_call: NA
v_call: TRBV6-5
j_call: TRBJ1-2
clone_size: NA
cdr3_nt: TGTGCCAGCAGTTCACAAGGGGGTTCCATCTATGGCTACACCTTC
cdr3_aa: CASSSQGGSIYGYTF

d_call: NA
v_call: TRBV3-1/TRBV3-2
j_call: TRBJ1-2
clone_size: few
cdr3_nt: TGTGCCAGCAGCCCAAGGGAGATGGCTGGCTACACCTTC
cdr3_aa: CASSPREMAGYTF

d_call: NA
v_call: TRBV4-1
j_call: TRBJ2-5
clone_size: few
cdr3_nt: TGCGCCAGCAGCCAAGAAGGGCCGGGAAGTGGGGTTGAGACCCAGTACTTC
cdr3_aa: CASSQEGPGSGVETQYF

d_call: TRBD2
v_call: TRBV10-3
j_call: TRBJ2-5
clone_size: NA
cdr3_nt: TGTGCCATCAGCTTTTCTAGCGGGGGGGGGTCGGAGACCCAGTACTTC
cdr3_aa: CAISFSSGGGSETQYF

d_call: TRBD2
v_call: TRBV2
j_call: TRBJ2-1
clone_size: NA
cdr3_nt: TGTGCCAGCAGTGAAGGAGGGCGGGGGGGCCAGGATGAGCAGTTCTTC
cdr3_aa: CASSEGGRGGQDEQFF

d_call: NA
v_call: TRBV28
j_call: TRBJ1-5
clone_size: NA
cdr3_nt: TGTGCCAGCAGTTTCGGGAACGTCAATCAGCCCCAGCATTTT
cdr3_aa: CASSFGNVNQPQHF

d_call: TRBD1
v_call: TRBV2
j_call: TRBJ1-6
clone_size: NA
cdr3_nt: TGTGCCAGCAGGGACAGGGGGCGCTTCGCAGGGTCACCCCTCCACTTT
cdr3_aa: CASRDRGRFAGSPLHF

d_call: NA
v_call: TRBV5-1
j_call: TRBJ1-2
clone_size: few
cdr3_nt: TGCGCCAGCAGCCCGGGAGGGGGGTTTGGCTACACCTTC
cdr3_aa: CASSPGGGFGYTF

d_call: TRBD1
v_call: TRBV6-5
j_call: TRBJ2-3
clone_size: NA
cdr3_nt: TGTGCCAGCAGCGACAGGGAAGGTGGGCCAGATACGCAGTATTTT
cdr3_aa: CASSDREGGPDTQYF

d_call: NA
v_call: TRBV15
j_call: TRBJ2-2
clone_size: few
cdr3_nt: TGTGCCACCAGCAGAGACCCCCCTGGCGGGGTTAACGGGGAGCTGTTTTTT
cdr3_aa: CATSRDPPGGVNGELFF

d_call: TRBD1
v_call: TRBV7-2
j_call: TRBJ1-6
clone_size: NA
cdr3_nt: TGTGCCAGCAGCGGACCGGACAGGGGGTATTCACCCCTCCACTTT
cdr3_aa: CASSGPDRGYSPLHF

d_call: NA
v_call: TRBV6-5
j_call: TRBJ1-2
clone_size: NA
cdr3_nt: TGTGCCAGCAGTTACTCTTGGCAGGCTGGCTACACCTTC
cdr3_aa: CASSYSWQAGYTF